Listed below are T cell receptor beta chains from one sample, sequenced in a study of cytomegalovirus exposure and HLA in healthy donors. Generated by immunoSEQ multiplex PCR, the TCRdb table keeps only in-frame clones and is missing some. The data show about 100,000 clones, over 65% seen once. Sequenced sample: PBMCs. The source of these receptors is a woman in her sixties in good health and CMV-seronegative. CDR3s include the opening cysteine and the closing phenylalanine or tryptophan. A D gene is named only where the DNA matches it firmly. The size of a clone is reported for some rows only, either as once, few or many, or as a class for expanded clones.

NA	15	TRBJ2-3	NA	TRBV5-4	TGTGCCAGCAGCTTGGAACAGGGTAGCACAGATACGCAGTATTTT	CASSLEQGSTDTQYF
TRBD1	15	TRBJ1-6	NA	TRBV4-3	TGCGCCAGCAGCCAAGAGAAAGGGGGCGTTTCACCCCTCCACTTT	CASSQEKGGVSPLHF
TRBD1	14	TRBJ2-7	NA	TRBV6-5	TGTGCCAGCAGTTCCGGACAGGGCCCCTACGAGCAGTACTTC	CASSSGQGPYEQYF
TRBD1	15	TRBJ1-2	NA	TRBV7-2	TGTGCCAGCAGCATAACGACAGGGGTTAACTATGGCTACACCTTC	CASSITTGVNYGYTF
TRBD1	14	TRBJ1-2	NA	TRBV6-6	TGTGCCAGCAGTTACTATACAGGGGGCCATGGCTACACCTTC	CASSYYTGGHGYTF
NA	14	TRBJ2-7	NA	TRBV29-1	TGCAGCGTTGAAAAATACAGGGGGGGCTACGAGCAGTACTTC	CSVEKYRGGYEQYF
TRBD2	17	TRBJ2-1	NA	TRBV7-6	TGTGCCAGCAGCTTCGACGGGGGACTAGCGGGAGGCAATGAGCAGTTCTTC	CASSFDGGLAGGNEQFF
TRBD1	14	TRBJ1-1	NA	TRBV15	TGTGCCACCAGCAGAAATGACAGGGGTCCTGAAGCTTTCTTT	CATSRNDRGPEAFF
NA	15	TRBJ2-7	once	TRBV19	TGTGCCAAAGGACAGGAGGGTATTCAGACCTACGAGCAGTACTTC	CAKGQEGIQTYEQYF
NA	14	TRBJ1-4	NA	TRBV5-1	TGCGCCAGCAGCTTCTCAGACCCCGGGGAAAAACTGTTTTTT	CASSFSDPGEKLFF
TRBD1	14	TRBJ2-7	NA	TRBV4-3	TGCGCCAGCAGCCAAAACAGGGGACCCTACGAGCAGTACTTC	CASSQNRGPYEQYF
NA	11	TRBJ2-1	NA	TRBV19	TGTGCCAGTAGAGGGGTTAGCGAGCAGTTCTTC	CASRGVSEQFF
NA	13	TRBJ1-2	NA	TRBV6-5	TGTGCCAGCAGGGGGCCACCGAACTATGGCTACACCTTC	CASRGPPNYGYTF
NA	12	TRBJ2-7	NA	TRBV28	TGTGCCAGCAGCAACAGGGTTCGCGAGCAGTACTTC	CASSNRVREQYF
NA	16	TRBJ2-7	NA	TRBV12-5	TGTGCTAGTGGTTTGGTTCCCCCGGGGGAAAGGTACGAGCAGTACTTC	CASGLVPPGERYEQYF
TRBD2	19	TRBJ2-3	NA	TRBV28	TGTGCCAGCATCTCCCTGGGGACTAGCGGGAGGGGAAGAGGAGATACGCAGTATTTT	CASISLGTSGRGRGDTQYF
TRBD1	16	TRBJ1-3	NA	TRBV6-4	TGTGCCAGCAGACCGACAGGGGGCTTTGGCGGAAACACCATATATTTT	CASRPTGGFGGNTIYF
NA	15	TRBJ2-2	once	TRBV7-2	TGTGCCAGCAGAGCCGACAGGAGGAACACCGGGGAGCTGTTTTTT	CASRADRRNTGELFF
NA	15	TRBJ1-4	NA	TRBV19	TGTGCCAGTAGTATCGGCGGCAGCGTAAATGAAAAACTGTTTTTT	CASSIGGSVNEKLFF
NA	16	TRBJ1-4	NA	TRBV6-6	TGTGCCAGCAGTTTACTCTTCTATGACAGTAATGAAAAACTGTTTTTT	CASSLLFYDSNEKLFF
NA	15	TRBJ2-1	NA	TRBV6-1	TGTGCCAGCTTCTACAGGGATTTGGTATCCGATGAGCAGTTCTTC	CASFYRDLVSDEQFF
TRBD1	15	TRBJ2-3	few	TRBV29-1	TGCAGCGTTCGAGGGACAGGGGGCCTATCAGATACGCAGTATTTT	CSVRGTGGLSDTQYF
NA	15	TRBJ2-7	NA	TRBV27	TGTGCCAGCAGTACGACGAACAGCCAGGTCTACGAGCAGTACTTC	CASSTTNSQVYEQYF
NA	16	TRBJ2-4	NA	TRBV6-1	TGTGCCAGCAGTGAGTGGGCAGGGGTAGCCAAAAACATTCAGTACTTC	CASSEWAGVAKNIQYF
NA	15	TRBJ1-1	few	TRBV6-5	TGTGCCAGCAGTTACCGTCGGGGAACGAACACTGAAGCTTTCTTT	CASSYRRGTNTEAFF
TRBD1	16	TRBJ1-1	NA	TRBV15	TGTGCCACCAGCAGAGATTGGGACAGTTATAACACTGAAGCTTTCTTT	CATSRDWDSYNTEAFF
NA	13	TRBJ1-4	once	TRBV4-1	TGCGCCAGCAGCCAAGATAGGCGCGGTTTGAGGTTTTTT	CASSQDRRGLRFF
NA	13	TRBJ2-7	NA	TRBV5-4	TGTGCCAGCAGCTTTCCCGCCGGGGACGAGCAGTACTTC	CASSFPAGDEQYF
TRBD2	15	TRBJ2-2	NA	TRBV9	TGTGCCAGCAGCGCCTGGGAGGGAAGCACCGGGGAGCTGTTTTTT	CASSAWEGSTGELFF
TRBD1	15	TRBJ2-2	NA	TRBV7-2	TGTGCCAGCAGCCCTAGCATCGGGACAGTCGGGGAGCTGTTTTTT	CASSPSIGTVGELFF
NA	17	TRBJ1-5	NA	TRBV12-5	TGTGCTAGTGGTTTGGTACTGGGGGCTTATAGCAATCAGCCCCAGCATTTT	CASGLVLGAYSNQPQHF
NA	12	TRBJ2-5	once	TRBV7-2	TGTGCCATTAGACAGGTTCAAGAGACCCAGTACTTC	CAIRQVQETQYF
NA	16	TRBJ2-2	NA	TRBV11-1	TGTGCCAGCACCCCTCTGGGAACAGGGAGCACCGGGGAGCTGTTTTTT	CASTPLGTGSTGELFF
NA	13	TRBJ2-7	NA	TRBV5-4	TGTGCCAGCAGCTTGGCCCGGAGTAACGAGCAGTACTTC	CASSLARSNEQYF
NA	12	TRBJ2-7	NA	TRBV29-1	TGCAGCGTTGGCCAGGCAGACTACGAGCAGTACTTC	CSVGQADYEQYF
NA	14	TRBJ2-5	NA	TRBV13	TGTGCCAGCAGCCCCAGGGGAGAGGGAGAGACCCAGTACTTC	CASSPRGEGETQYF